This TCR beta chain was recovered during a study of tumor-infiltrating lymphocytes in primary liver carcinoma (dated by TCRdb to about 2017). Background for the entire study: Between late 2015 and early 2016, about 5 patients in China with histopathologically diagnosed primary liver carcinoma had their tumors surgically resected. The five patients, three men and two women aged 30 to 69 years, had hepatocellular carcinoma (four) or combined HCC and intrahepatic cholangiocarcinoma (one). The five patients had tumors of stage T1-T3 N0M0, with maximum diameters ranging from roughly 4.2 to 10 cm. Each sample produced roughly 3.65 to 7.5 million productive TCRbeta reads, and read depth showed no significant difference between tissue types. TCRbeta repertoire sequencing, expression microarrays and whole-exome sequencing were combined in the study across five regions of each liver tumor, with adjacent normal tissue and blood also included. A total of some 35 specimens from 5 patients underwent TCRbeta repertoire sequencing, comprising around 25 tumor regions, 5 adjacent noncancerous liver tissues and 5 peripheral blood samples. High reproducibility was observed for the technical replicate repertoires, with mean shared-clone rates around 0.9 and correlation coefficients above 0.95.

Using a constant-region primer and ProtoScript II reverse transcriptase, TCRbeta-specific cDNA was reverse-transcribed from around 520 ng total RNA. The TCRbeta libraries were prepared through three rounds of nested multiplex PCR following a slightly modified ARM-PCR procedure. Multiplex TRBV1-TRBV30 forward primers and a Cbeta reverse primer were used in the first two PCR rounds, each of which was run for around 10 cycles. Sample barcodes and Illumina adapters were attached in a final 25-cycle PCR using Deep VentR polymerase. Before sequencing, amplicons between 200 and 500 bp were purified from gel using a QIAquick gel extraction kit. TCRbeta amplicons were sequenced on an Illumina HiSeq 2500 with 250-bp paired-end reads. The original pipeline was this. Quality trimming of reads was performed with Trimmomatic v0.33, and paired reads were merged with FLASH v1.2.11 so that full CDR3 sequences could be recovered. MiGEC v1.2.1b assigned V, D and J germline segments to the rearranged TCRbeta sequences. Clonotype statistics and Shannon-Wiener diversity indices were calculated with VDJtools v1.0.0. To reduce sampling bias, subsequent analyses other than the diversity analysis used only the 250 most abundant clonotypes in each sample. The raw public data were reprocessed by TCRdb itself: fastp quality trimming at Q25, MiXCR clonotype calling, in-frame beta chains only. Each CDR3 protein gets just one entry, which takes the most common genes and DNA from the rows behind it. These V and J calls are TCRdb output, not the study's own analysis. Within this sample are nearly 200,000 distinct CDR3 sequences, with 65% of them counted one time only. The top ten clonotypes cover roughly 6.8% of the sample.

RNA from unsorted whole blood was extracted with TRIzol reagent, and germline DNA was obtained with the DNeasy Blood & Tissue kit. Patients had chronic HBV infection and were treatment-naive at sampling. Before surgery, roughly 3.7 milliliters of peripheral blood were collected into K2EDTA tubes. What the work shows at the level of the full study, not this receptor alone: Only the TCR beta chain was sequenced, which likely underestimates true repertoire diversity because unpaired alpha chains were not captured. Because the samples were bulk and unsorted, CD4+ and CD8+ T cell repertoires could not be compared. The study included only 4 to 6 patients, and the authors note findings should be validated in a larger study. Repertoire overlap was higher between tumor regions (mean about 36%) than tumor-adjacent (roughly 17%) or tumor-blood (about 15%) pairs, consistent with antigen-driven expansion. Compared with blood, tumors had a significantly larger share of the repertoire taken up by the top 250 clones (p = 0.039).

Including the terminal cysteine and phenylalanine, the CDR3 comprises 13 residues. Just the 39-base CDR3 DNA is kept, in frame starting at base 1. From a lookup of the germline V gene, CDR1 and CDR2 are SGHAT and FQNNGV. Deletion took 5 bases off V and 10 bases off J, with a span of 18 bases between the germline ends. As regards this clonotype: Its cognate antigen has yet to be identified. No much larger clone is present one base from it, and per-base qualities are unavailable.

The receptor was derived from a woman aged 60-70 years with primary liver carcinoma and hepatitis B virus infection. Sequencing was performed on peripheral blood. Recombination linked TRBV11-2 to TRBJ2-7; there is no confident call for the D gene. CDR3 protein: CASSPTAPVEQYF. The sequenced DNA: TGTGCCAGCAGCCCTACCGCCCCGGTCGAACAGTACTTC.